Included here is one TCR beta chain sequence, with context. Antigen specificity is unknown. These data come from a study of shared clonotypes between healthy human individuals. CDR3 size: 13 residues. V gave up 3 bases and J gave up 5 bases, with 14 bases separating them. Germline V lookup: CDR1 SQVTM, CDR2 ANQGSEA. Replicate PCRs run on unsorted PBMC used 250 to 300 ng DNA, which was 31,000 or so T cell genomes. Clones were read by immunoSEQ multiplex PCR, and TCRdb kept only the in-frame ones, dropping some. The repertoire holds some 450,000 clones, with 60% to 80% as singletons. General study findings and limits: The expectation was that sequencing depth would affect clonotype sharing among donors.

This chain uses TRBV29-1 with TRBJ2-7; no definite D call. The sequence derives from a woman in her thirties or forties in good health. Some clones in this sample may be carry-over from other donors' samples. Sequencing was performed on PBMCs. The CDR3 nucleotides read TGCAGCGTTGACCCACTGGGCCGGGACGAGCAGTACTTC. Translation gives CSVDPLGRDEQYF.